This entry concerns a single T cell receptor (beta chain). The sample holds a few counts of this clonotype. Its target antigen remains unknown. The junction shows a germline mismatch at one end, possibly a read error. The source of the sample is a study of spatial heterogeneity in lung cancer (dated by TCRdb to between 2017 and 2020). In the study overall: More beta-chain than alpha-chain transcripts were consistently detected, likely reflecting higher beta-chain transcript abundance. In the raw uncorrected reads, each unique combination of TCR and UMI appeared more than ten times on average. In non-small cell lung cancer, the study made a quantitative comparison of TCR alpha and beta repertoires among multiple tumor regions, matched nontumor lung and blood. Both alpha and beta chains were TCR-sequenced in samples taken at surgery, namely 220 tumor regions, approximately 63 matched nontumor lung samples and a few dozen PBMC samples. The study linked features of the TCR repertoire to counts of nonsynonymous mutations, which were determined by whole-exome sequencing of tumor tissue.

The germline V gene (reference sequence) yields LGHDT for CDR1 and YNNKEL for CDR2. The CDR3 starts with the cysteine, ends with the phenylalanine, and has 14 residues. The DNA shown is the 42-base CDR3, in frame from base 1. This specimen's time point label, per the study, means: sample taken at primary tumor resection. The donors were 65 to 85 patients from the lung TRACERx cohort who had early-stage, untreated non-small cell lung cancer. Without any cell sorting, TCR sequencing was performed on whole RNA extracted either from tumor and nontumor lung tissue or from cryopreserved PBMC samples. Only patients for whom sufficient RNA was available from at least two tumor regions were selected for TCR sequencing. Results and caveats for the whole study, not just this receptor: Ubiquitous expanded tumor TCRs showed up in blood more often at tumor resection than at routine follow-up. Confirming at a functional level the hypothesis that regional TCRs recognize regional mutations was considered to require additional single-cell paired TCR alpha and beta sequencing.

Library preparation employed 5' RACE. The instrument given in TCRdb is NextSeq 500. The TCR library protocol attached a unique molecular identifier to each TCR cDNA molecule to allow correction of PCR and sequencing errors. The study's processing was this. TCR identification, UMI-based error correction and CDR3 extraction were performed with Decombinator tools. TCRs above a frequency of 2 per 1,000, corresponding to the top 1% of the tumor frequency distribution, were defined as expanded. Each repertoire was subsampled 100 times to 5,000 TCRs, after which Renyi diversity was computed with the R vegan package. CDR3 similarity networks were built from amino acid triplet string-kernel similarity, with CDR3s being connected when pairwise similarity was above 0.82. The public reads were quality trimmed at Q25 with fastp and then assembled into clones with MiXCR by TCRdb, keeping productive beta chains. Rows are unified per CDR3 protein, each entry keeping the most common DNA and genes. V and J calls and clone size were set by TCRdb, not the authors. The sample profile shows approximately 52,000 distinct CDR3 sequences; roughly 5.2% of them were found once. The ten most abundant clones make up 11% of the sample.

The chain was built from TRBV3-1 and TRBJ2-7; TRBD1 is possibly the D segment (5 matching bases). This sequence originates from a male donor with early-stage non-small cell lung cancer. The material was PBMCs, obtained at surgery. The CDR3 sequence is CVSSQGAGWHEQYF. The DNA is TGTGTCAGCAGCCAAGGAGCAGGGTGGCACGAGCAGTACTTC.